The entry that follows covers one TCR beta chain sequence. Its target is unknown. Each CDR3 protein gets one entry after TCRdb re-called the reads with MiXCR. This sample carries roughly 990,000 distinct CDR3 sequences, under 40% of them seen once, and the ten largest clones take roughly an eighth. Trimming cost V 3 bases and J 2 bases; bases outside gene matches: 6. From germline, CDR1 is KGHSH and CDR2 LQKENI. The CDR3 extends over 15 amino acids. The data were obtained in a study of T cell repertoires in cytomegalovirus infection. On the study more broadly: Used in the study were CMV epitopes, some recently identified and HLA-C-restricted, others well-studied and HLA-B-restricted. TCR beta signatures that were public indicated CMV infection and matching HLA type. Overall study findings and caveats: CMV-specific TCR beta clonotypes restricted by HLA-C dominated the ex vivo response.

The source material was cultured CD8+ T cells from PBMCs, sampled from culture after CMV antigen stimulation. The J gene is TRBJ1-1, the V gene TRBV18, with 7 positions matching TRBD1. The TCR originated in a human donor in good health (CMV status not recorded). Some clones in this sample may be carry-over from other donors' samples. The DNA for the CDR3 is TGTGCCAGCTCACCTCCCGGAGGGGGCAACACTGAAGCTTTCTTT. Translating gives CASSPPGGGNTEAFF.